This T cell receptor beta chain was obtained from a study of shared clonotypes between healthy human individuals. As processed by the authors: Filtering differed for immunoSEQ, which gave only junction sequences without quality scores. This table comes from immunoSEQ multiplex PCR, and its TCRdb copy is limited to in-frame clones, with some not included. The V and J calls and clone size come from that table; D and trimming were worked out from the DNA. The sample carries about 520,000 clones, around four fifths recorded once. The length of the CDR3 is 14 residues. V lost 3 bases, J lost 4 bases, and 12 bases lay in between. The germline gives CDR1 MNHNY, CDR2 SVGAGI (reference sequence).

The V gene is TRBV6-6, the J gene TRBJ1-2; D is ambiguous. The sequenced sample consisted of PBMCs. The source of this sequence is a woman aged 40 to 50 in good health. Some clones in this sample may be carry-over from other donors' samples. The CDR3 sequence is CASSYEATSYGYTF. The CDR3 coding sequence is TGTGCCAGCAGTTATGAAGCCACCTCCTATGGCTACACCTTC.